The sequence of this TCR beta chain was determined in a study of shared clonotypes between healthy human individuals (dated by TCRdb to the early 2020s). As for the study more broadly: The cohort included a few men and a couple of women between 18 and 49 years of age. Per donor, three plates each were used for CD4 naive and CD4 memory, two for CD8 naive, and one for CD8 memory. Blood TCR repertoires of a handful of healthy adults were deeply sequenced to estimate repertoire size and the extent of clonotype sharing between individuals. Different laboratories and diverse techniques were used to prepare libraries and sequence TCR repertoires, to increase sequencing depth and limit assay-specific biases. Between about 0.9 and 10 billion PBMCs per donor were obtained by leukapheresis.

Points the paper makes about the study in general: Naive subsets generally had larger estimated clonotype richness than memory subsets did. Rarefaction of sorted-subset datasets indicated incomplete sequencing despite the large sequencing depth. Compared with non-shared clonotypes, the clonotypes found in all four sorted-subset donors had higher generation probabilities. Sampling was restricted to blood, and TCR repertoires in tissue are likely to differ from TCR repertoires in blood. Based on pairwise subsampling, the degree of clonotype sharing among donors was expected to be affected by sequencing depth. Because the study included only a small number of donors, the genetic and exposure-history diversity represented was limited. Sharing across a few donors was observed for approximately 4.6% of naive CD4, 3.5% of naive CD8, 2.3% of memory CD4, and less than 0.45% of memory CD8 clonotypes.

CD8 naive samples were obtained by positive selection for CCR7 among CD45RO-negative cells, yielding a CD45RA+CCR7+ population from which TemRA cells were excluded. The donors were healthy, HIV-negative adults with no recently reported acute infections or vaccinations. Every donor was a Caucasian adult residing in Nashville, Tennessee, USA. Blood was collected by leukapheresis, and PBMCs were isolated by Ficoll-Histopaque density gradient centrifugation and then cryopreserved in liquid nitrogen vapor phase. Analytical flow cytometry was used to check the purity and quantity of every magnetically sorted T cell population. Genomic DNA was isolated from every sorted fraction and measured by UV absorbance on a Nanodrop 2000c. This clone was counted a few times. Its antigen remains undetermined. Base qualities are not at hand, and no much larger clone is one base apart. Using the deep immunoSEQ assay, TCR CDR3 regions were amplified from genomic DNA by multiplex PCR. For each cell subset, the extracted genomic DNA was distributed evenly across all wells of several immunoSEQ 96-well plates, and each plate served as one replicate. For sorted subsets, about 0.2 ug genomic DNA, equal to tens of thousands of T cell genomes, was loaded into each replicate PCR. Purified libraries were measured with a Qubit 3.0 fluorometer, size-checked on a Bioanalyzer 2100, and measured again with the KAPA Library Quantification kit. A separate single-read 150-cycle Illumina NextSeq 550 flow cell was used to sequence each immunoSEQ 96-well plate. Per the authors' processing: The immunoSEQ output contained only junctional sequences without quality scores, so filtering could not match that applied to full-length reads. To assign V/J genes and CDR3, sequences were annotated against IMGT germline references using PyIR, a Python wrapper for IgBLAST v1.9. Reads with weak V/J assignments (E-value above 1e-6), missing CDR3, stop codons, out-of-frame junctions, or ambiguous translated residues were removed. V3J clonotypes were defined as sequences sharing an identical inferred V gene, J gene, and CDR3 amino acid sequence. To compute the percentage overlap between repertoires, the number of shared unique clonotypes was divided by the size of the smaller repertoire. Three approaches were used to assess repertoire richness: RTK rarefaction, the Chao1 estimator, and Recon v2.1 estimates of unobserved clonotypes. Generation probabilities for all TCRbeta clonotypes obtained by the gDNA method from a handful of donors were computed using OLGA. TCRdb retrieved this table from immuneACCESS and kept in-frame rearrangements only. Not all clones are present; in checked studies, unresolved V genes account for under half, and no reason is known for the remainder. The V and J calls and clone size come from that table; D and trimming were worked out from the DNA. This sample has hundreds of thousands of clones in its table, and 85% to 95% of those were observed once. The ten largest clonotypes hold 0.11% of the sample.

The material sequenced was naive CD8+ T cells sorted from blood. This sample's cell subset or site label indicates: CD45RA+CCR7+. This receptor was obtained from a woman aged 30 to 39 in good health.

The bases read TGTGCCAGCAGTTTGGGGGGCGCAGAAAACATTCAGTACTTC. Its protein reads: CASSLGGAENIQYF. Here the chain combines TRBV27 and TRBJ2-4, with the D gene tentatively TRBD1 or TRBD2, based on 6 matching bases in each. The germline V gene (reference sequence) yields MNHEY for CDR1 and SMNVEV for CDR2. V gives up 3 bases and J gives up 5 bases, and the segment between their germline ends measures 11 bases. Including the terminal cysteine and phenylalanine, the CDR3 comprises 14 residues. The kept DNA is CDR3 alone, 42 bases in frame from the first base.